This T cell receptor (beta chain) was sequenced for a study of cytomegalovirus exposure and HLA in healthy donors. In regard to this clone: Its antigen is as yet unknown.

Notes on the study in general: Sequence variants that were highly shared formed a cluster that was likely a sequencing artifact. The classifier was said to identify cytomegalovirus status with high specificity and sensitivity.

CDR1 is LGHNA, CDR2 YSLEER, per germline. V was clipped by 0 bases and J by 3 bases; unmatched bases: 5. This CDR3 has 15 amino acids. The study ran its PCR with 60 Vbeta and 13 Jbeta primers. Data came from immunoSEQ multiplex PCR; TCRdb stores just in-frame clones and leaves some out. Found here are 150,000 to 200,000 clones, roughly 83% of them singletons; the top ten hold around 2.3%. This receptor was identified in a woman in her forties or fifties in good health and CMV-seronegative. The chain has TRBV4-3 and TRBJ2-7; TRBD2 aligns across 7 bases. The sequenced sample consisted of PBMCs. The CDR3 reads CASSQDGRGGYEQYF. The DNA of the CDR3 is TGCGCCAGCAGCCAAGATGGGAGGGGCGGCTACGAGCAGTACTTC.